These 9 T cell receptor beta chains originate from one sample sequenced in a study of OX40 agonist ivuxolimab in advanced cancers. Using immunoSEQ multiplex PCR, the repertoire was profiled, and TCRdb retains in-frame clones only, with some absent. The sample lists about 99,000 clones; roughly 95% were seen once. Sample: CD4+ or CD8+ T cells sorted from blood, taken in a trial of the OX40 agonist ivuxolimab. The receptors stem from an adult with an advanced solid tumor such as melanoma, head and neck, liver or kidney cancer.

The chain has TRBV10-3 and TRBJ2-7; either TRBD1 or TRBD2 may supply D (5 bases each). Per germline, CDR1 ENHRY and CDR2 SYGVKD. This CDR3 has 13 amino acids. V gave up 5 bases and J gave up 2 bases, with 10 bases separating them. CDR3 sequence (DNA): TGTGCCATCAGTCCCGGGACGACCTACGAGCAGTACTTC. This codes for CAISPGTTYEQYF.

In nucleotides, the CDR3 is TGCAGCGCCCTCGACGGGGTCGTCGGGGAGCTGTTTTTT. This sequence encodes CSALDGVVGELFF. The chain recombines TRBV29-1 with TRBJ2-2; D might be TRBD2 (5 bases). CDR1 is SQVTM and CDR2 is ANQGSEA in the germline V gene. V lost 7 bases and J 7 bases, leaving 16 bases between the germline ends. The CDR3 runs 13 residues.

CDR3 region: CASSLVRQGAYEQYF. CDR3 DNA: TGTGCCAGCAGCTTAGTACGGCAGGGGGCCTACGAGCAGTACTTC. The chain combines TRBV7-9 with TRBJ2-7; 7 nucleotides line up with TRBD1. Germline CDR1 and CDR2: SEHNR and FQNEAQ (reference sequence). The ends lost 1 base at V and 2 bases at J; junction bases unmatched: 5. The CDR3 extends over 15 amino acids.

The chain links TRBV1 to TRBJ2-2; TRBD1, the table's D call, was not compared with the DNA. TRBV1 is reported as a pseudogene. The CDR3 length is 19 residues. As DNA, the CDR3 is TGCACCAGCAGCCAAGATTCTCGGGGAGGGGACAGGGGGCGCCGGGAGCTGTTTTTT. Translated, it gives CTSSQDSRGGDRGRRELFF.

CDR3 DNA: TGTGCCAGCAGTTTAGGAATGCGGGGCGAGCAGTACTTC. As protein: CASSLGMRGEQYF. The chain recombines TRBV28 with TRBJ2-7; TRBD2 is a possible D gene (6 bases). The CDR3 totals 13 residues. Germline CDR1 is MDHEN and CDR2 is SYDVKM. The V end lost 2 bases, the J end lost 6 bases, and 11 bases lay between the germline ends.

This chain uses TRBV30 with TRBJ1-3; D call uncertain. CDR3 length: 13 residues. Germline CDR1 and CDR2: GTSNPN and SVGIG (reference sequence). The V gene lost 3 bases and the J gene lost 4 bases, with 10 bases spanning the gap. The CDR3 DNA follows: TGTGCCTGGAGCTCGGAGTCGGGAAACACCATATATTTT. The encoded protein is CAWSSESGNTIYF. The full variable domain, with the rest looked up from reference TRBV30 and TRBJ1-3, is SQTIHQWPATLVQPVGSPLSLECTVEGTSNPNLYWYRQAAGRGLQLLFYSVGIGQISSEVPQNLSASRPQDRQFILSSKKLLLSDSGFYLCAWSSESGNTIYFGEGSWLTVV.

The V gene is TRBV7-9, the J gene TRBJ2-2; D is perhaps TRBD2 (6 bases). The V and J ends lost 5 bases and 6 bases respectively, with 10 bases between them. The CDR3 spans 13 residues. The germline V gene encodes CDR1 SEHNR and CDR2 FQNEAQ (reference sequence). CDR3 sequence: CASSPPGAGELFF. For the CDR3, the DNA is TGTGCCAGCAGCCCTCCGGGGGCCGGGGAGCTGTTTTTT.

The V gene is TRBV27, the J gene TRBJ2-7; D gene uncertain. The CDR3 runs to 13 residues. V lost 2 bases and J 4 bases, leaving 9 bases between the germline ends. Germline V gene data show CDR1 as MNHEY and CDR2 as SMNVEV (reference sequence). This CDR3 reads CASSLGLGYEQYF. The CDR3 DNA sequence: TGTGCCAGCAGTTTAGGCCTGGGGTACGAGCAGTACTTC.

The CDR3 region is CASGVRVSGNTIYF. As DNA, the CDR3 is TGTGCCAGCGGGGTGCGCGTCTCTGGAAACACCATATATTTT. The chain has TRBV28 and TRBJ1-3, with D unclear. V was clipped by 8 bases and J by 0 bases, with 11 bases between them. Germline CDR1 reads MDHEN; CDR2 reads SYDVKM. CDR3 size: 14 residues. Variable domain in full (rest from reference TRBV28 and TRBJ1-3): DVKVTQSSRYLVKRTGEKVFLECVQDMDHENMFWYRQDPGLGLRLIYFSYDVKMKEKGDIPEGYSVSREKKERFSLILESASTNQTSMYLCASGVRVSGNTIYFGEGSWLTVV.